Listed below are T cell receptor beta chains from one sample, sequenced in a study of molecular identifiers for immune sequencing clone quantification. Via MiXCR, TCRdb re-called the PCR reads, giving one row per CDR3 protein. In the table there are around 100,000 distinct CDR3 sequences, 30% to 45% of which are singletons. The sequencing sample was made of naive CD8+ T cells from blood, with Jurkat cell RNA spiked in. The source of these receptors is a human donor in good health. Some libraries in this study had Jurkat cell RNA spiked in. Each CDR3 is given with its conserved first and last residue. A D gene is named only where the DNA matches it firmly. Clone size appears in some rows only: once, few, many, or a class for an expanded clone.

d_gene	j_gene	abundance	v_gene	CDR3aa	CDR3nt
NA	TRBJ1-5	NA	TRBV4-1	CACSQARELQPQHF	TGCGCCTGCAGCCAAGCCAGGGAGCTTCAGCCCCAGCATTTT
TRBD2	TRBJ2-7	few	TRBV14	CASSQATSGAYEQYF	TGTGCCAGCAGCCAGGCGACTAGCGGGGCCTACGAGCAGTACTTC
NA	TRBJ1-1	many	TRBV6-4	CASSDARAAFF	TGTGCCAGCAGTGACGCCAGGGCGGCTTTCTTT
NA	TRBJ2-7	many	TRBV28	CASSSTYEQYF	TGTGCCAGCAGCTCGACCTACGAGCAGTACTTC
NA	TRBJ1-1	many	TRBV29-1	CSVEAEPNTEAFF	TGCAGCGTTGAGGCGGAACCAAACACTGAAGCTTTCTTT
TRBD1	TRBJ2-1	few	TRBV15	CATSSDRAEAGNEQFF	TGTGCCACCAGCAGCGACAGGGCAGAGGCGGGCAATGAGCAGTTCTTC
TRBD1	TRBJ2-3	NA	TRBV4-1	CASSIGQGTPDTQYF	TGCGCCAGCAGCATCGGACAGGGCACTCCAGATACGCAGTATTTT
NA	TRBJ2-1	NA	TRBV12-3/TRBV12-4	CASSLAPNEQFF	TGTGCCAGCAGTTTAGCCCCCAATGAGCAGTTCTTC
NA	TRBJ2-7	many	TRBV5-6	CASSLGGVDEQYF	TGTGCCAGCAGCTTGGGAGGGGTTGACGAGCAGTACTTC
NA	TRBJ1-2	NA	TRBV10-3	CAIKAELNYGYTF	TGTGCCATCAAGGCAGAATTAAACTATGGCTACACCTTC
TRBD2	TRBJ2-1	NA	TRBV12-3/TRBV12-4	CASSWSSGSHEQFF	TGTGCCAGCAGTTGGAGTAGCGGGAGTCATGAGCAGTTCTTC
NA	TRBJ2-5	NA	TRBV6-2/TRBV6-3	CASSYSPAGSWEETQYF	TGTGCCAGCAGTTATTCGCCGGCGGGATCCTGGGAAGAGACCCAGTACTTC
NA	TRBJ2-7	NA	TRBV9	CASSVSPALEQYF	TGTGCCAGCAGCGTTTCCCCTGCCCTCGAGCAGTACTTC
NA	TRBJ1-5	NA	TRBV19	CACSTPDRDQPQHF	TGTGCCTGTAGTACCCCGGACCGGGATCAGCCCCAGCATTTT
NA	TRBJ2-2	few	TRBV19	CASKDINTGELFF	TGTGCCAGTAAAGACATAAACACCGGGGAGCTGTTTTTT
NA	TRBJ1-1	few	TRBV7-2	CASSPTLRDPEAFF	TGTGCCAGCAGCCCCACCCTCAGGGATCCTGAAGCTTTCTTT
NA	TRBJ2-2	NA	TRBV6-6	CASSYRRPDTTGELFF	TGTGCCAGCAGTTACCGCCGACCCGACACGACCGGGGAGCTGTTTTTT
NA	TRBJ2-3	NA	TRBV4-1	CASSQPPIIIDTQYF	TGCGCCAGCAGCCAACCCCCAATTATCATAGATACGCAGTATTTT
TRBD1	TRBJ2-3	many	TRBV28	CASSFGQEHSDTQYF	TGTGCCAGCAGTTTCGGACAGGAGCATTCAGATACGCAGTATTTT
TRBD2	TRBJ2-7	once	TRBV6-2/TRBV6-3	CASSPWFSGRAYVQYF	TGTGCCAGCAGCCCCTGGTTTAGCGGGAGAGCCTACGTGCAGTACTTC
TRBD2	TRBJ2-1	many	TRBV6-5	CASSSTPLAGGEKQFF	TGTGCCAGCAGTTCGACCCCGTTAGCGGGAGGGGAAAAGCAGTTCTTC
NA	TRBJ2-5	NA	TRBV6-5	CASSPPGVETQYF	TGTGCCAGCAGTCCCCCGGGCGTGGAGACCCAGTACTTC
TRBD2	TRBJ2-1	NA	TRBV6-5	CASSPWLAGHPRGYNEQFF	TGTGCCAGCAGTCCCTGGCTAGCGGGCCACCCAAGGGGTTACAATGAGCAGTTCTTC
NA	TRBJ2-5	few	TRBV7-9	CASSLSQGREETQYF	TGTGCCAGCAGCTTAAGCCAGGGCAGGGAAGAGACCCAGTACTTC
TRBD2	TRBJ2-1	few	TRBV24-1	CATSFRGGEQFF	TGTGCCACCAGTTTCCGCGGGGGTGAGCAGTTCTTC
NA	TRBJ2-6	few	TRBV13	CASSSGADIISGANVLTF	TGTGCCAGCAGCTCCGGAGCGGATATTATCTCTGGGGCCAACGTCCTGACTTTC
NA	TRBJ1-3	many	TRBV6-5	CASSYTQGSGNTIYF	TGTGCCAGCAGTTACACACAGGGTTCTGGAAACACCATATATTTT
NA	TRBJ1-1	NA	TRBV27	CASSLGQGMVPNTEAFF	TGTGCCAGCAGTTTGGGGCAGGGTATGGTGCCGAACACTGAAGCTTTCTTT
NA	TRBJ1-1	NA	TRBV20-1	CSARGAFF	TGCAGTGCTAGGGGCGCTTTCTTT